This entry concerns a single TCR beta chain. Its cognate antigen has yet to be identified. One base away there is no much larger clone; base qualities are not given. The CDR3 starts with the cysteine, ends with the phenylalanine, and has 11 residues. The DNA shown is the 33-base CDR3, in frame from base 1. CDR1 and CDR2, looked up from the germline V gene, are SQVTM and ANQGSEA. Here V drops 6 bases and J drops 6 bases, and the junction holds 1 base not matched to any gene. The cohort comprised around 690 healthy bone marrow donors. At the time of sampling, all cohort members were nominally healthy, though unrecorded immune exposures were likely present. The donor tested CMV seropositive, placing the donor among the 290 or so seropositive members of the cohort. A peripheral blood sample was collected from each donor, and TCR beta sequencing was performed on peripheral blood mononuclear cells. The Qiagen DNeasy Blood Extraction Kit was used to extract genomic DNA from the blood cell samples.

Libraries were made using the immunoSEQ multiplex PCR assay. For the multiplex PCR, a mixture combining 60 forward primers for TCR Vbeta segments and 13 reverse primers for TCR Jbeta segments was used. The CDR3 region of rearranged TCR beta genes was amplified from genomic DNA with a multiplex PCR assay. The Illumina HiSeq System was used to sequence the amplified TCR beta libraries as 87-base-pair reads. Concerning the study's data processing: A later analysis counted some 74 million unique TCR beta chains across the 650 to 700 repertoires, and roughly 9.9 million of these chains were shared by at least two donors. Raw reads were error-corrected and collapsed into unique sequences with a nearest-neighbor algorithm that merged closely related sequences to remove PCR and sequencing errors. CDR3 sequences were aligned to IMGT reference sequences to assign V, D and J gene segments. Each retained sequence needed at least a six-nucleotide match to both a V gene segment and a J gene segment. A rearrangement was called productive if the CDR3 had no stop codons and remained in frame with V and J, and every other rearrangement was called non-productive. Following IMGT convention, CDR3 was defined as the stretch from the second conserved V-encoded cysteine up to the conserved J-encoded phenylalanine. The earlier analysis of about 640 of the donors excluded any sequence lacking an unambiguous match to a single V gene segment. In an earlier analysis of 587 of the donors, V segments were called functional above 56.7% productive rearrangements and were called segregating when the between-donor standard deviation exceeded 5%. To diagnose cytomegalovirus status from the catalog of TCR beta chain sequences, a statistical classification framework was built. A later analysis assigned V and J genes by comparing TCR nucleotide sequences with IMGT/GENE-DB human TR gene sequences. In a later analysis, CDR3 sequences and most-parsimonious VDJ recombination scenarios were assigned using the TCRdist pipeline. In a later analysis, every TCR beta chain was defined by the combination of its CDR3 amino acid sequence and its V-gene family, and reads without a unique V-gene family were dropped. A later analysis removed 592 highly shared, low-generation-probability nucleotide sequences to deal with suspected cross-contamination and a sequencing artifact. In a later analysis, a clonal expansion index for each public chain was calculated from normalized within-repertoire ranks of inferred template counts. A later analysis computed generation probabilities with a VDJ recombination model fitted to out-of-frame rearrangements, and checked the results against IGoR. In a later analysis, TCR-TCR, TCR-HLA and TCR-CMV co-occurrence was scored with hypergeometric tests, and a repertoire-size bias correction was applied to TCR pairs. A later analysis estimated false discovery rates by permuting HLA or CMV assignments 20 times. In a later analysis, co-occurring TCRs were grouped with DBSCAN, and TCRdist sequence similarity was added when clustering was performed within HLA-allele-positive subsets. Repertoires with fewer than 30,000 or more than 120,000 public chains were left out of co-occurrence clustering, as were a handful of repertoires with anomalous nucleotide sharing. TCRdb carries this immuneACCESS record with in-frame sequences only. Its versions omit some clonotypes, under half of them owing to an unresolved V gene in the studies checked, with the rest unexplained. V, J and clone size reflect that table, while D and trimming were determined from the DNA. The table for this sample lists 100,000 to 150,000 clones; 65% to 75% of them were counted only once. 5.5% to 8.5% of the sample is taken by the ten largest.

These data are taken from a study of cytomegalovirus exposure and HLA in healthy donors (dated by TCRdb to between 2016 and 2019). About the study as a whole: An earlier analysis of some 620 of the donors reported about 260 Gb of sequence data and 95 million to 120 million unique TCR beta sequences obtained from around 170 million T cells. In addition to the first cohort of around 670 subjects, a separate validation cohort of 120 different subjects was used. High-throughput TCR immunosequencing, statistical association of individual TCRs with disease status, and machine learning were combined to predict cytomegalovirus infection status. Among the roughly 400 genotyped donors, about 83% belonged to the genetic ancestry cluster associated with self-reported Caucasian donors. The aim of the study was to test whether cataloging public T cell receptors could identify signatures of past pathogen exposure. An earlier analysis of some 500 of the donors used high-throughput TCR beta sequencing to judge whether each TCR beta V gene segment behaved as functional or pseudogenic. Both class I and class II loci were covered by HLA typing, at four-digit resolution. An early release that covered around 590 HLA-typed donors contained about 300 gigabases of sequencing data and tens of millions of unique TCR sequences. To study patterns of TCR occurrence, a later analysis re-analyzed previously published TCR beta repertoires from just over 650 donors and added high-resolution HLA genotyping. The study profiled the T cell repertoires of approximately 700 subjects by immunosequencing and related them to cytomegalovirus serostatus. Roughly 5 DR-DQ haplotypes were handled as single units for association and clustering, since linkage in the cohort was strong. Every discovery cohort repertoire had been produced on one sequencing platform. Donor age, sex, ethnicity and CMV serostatus were collected together with the repertoire data. Among about 410 genotyped donors of the cohort, an average of around 220,000 unique TCR beta nucleotide sequences was sequenced per donor, of which about 19% were non-productive. Genome-wide SNP genotypes for about 60% of the 666 donors were used in a later genetic analysis, which treated that subset as a discovery cohort. Rather than drawing on any new phenotypic data, the later analysis identified candidate immune exposures from TCR beta sequences and the way those sequences occurred across donors. Typing coverage differed by locus: A, B, C, DRB1 and DQB1 were typed in roughly 620-640 donors, DQA1 in about 560, DPA1 in roughly 590, and DPB1 in around 490.

Paper-wide results and their limitations: In a later genetic analysis, a missense DCLRE1C variant was associated with V-gene and J-gene trimming of TCR beta chains, and the association was replicated in an independent cohort. While some public TCRs were present in many individuals, most TCR sequences turned up only very rarely across donors. In a later genetic analysis, fewer N-insertions in productive TCRs were reported among donors in an Asian-associated ancestry cluster than the approximately 710-donor mean. Because HLA typing was missing for some donors at each locus, association tests included only the typed subset. The 87-base-pair reads could not distinguish some IMGT-functional V segments, including TRBV6-2 and TRBV6-3, so those segments were excluded. A further reported finding was that TCR beta sequences accurately predicted the HLA-A and HLA-B alleles for most subjects in the first cohort. A group of highly shared sequence variants was considered likely to be a technical artifact of the sequencing pipeline. Roughly uniform sequencing depth across donors was assumed in presence/absence analyses, although this assumption may not hold. A few of the identified cytomegalovirus-associated TCR beta chains were confirmed in vitro to be specific for cytomegalovirus antigens. In both the original and validation cohorts, the classifier was reported to diagnose cytomegalovirus status with high specificity and sensitivity. In a later analysis, most CMV-associated TCR beta chains were found to appear HLA-restricted, with HLA associations seemingly driven largely by CMV exposure. Strong co-occurrence of HLA alleles, especially DR and DQ, made assigning TCR associations to individual alleles difficult. In a later analysis, TCR association rates were found to vary across HLA loci, with the most associated TCRs seen for DRB1 alleles and the fewest for HLA-C alleles. Because counts were too low, approximately 15 rarely observed V segments, including chromosome 9 orphons, were excluded from the earlier analysis of 500 to 700 of the donors. In a later analysis, HLA-associated TCR beta chains were found to be more clonally expanded and to have lower generation probabilities than equally common non-associated chains. In a later analysis, 15,000 to 20,000 TCR beta sequences were associated with specific HLA alleles at a false discovery rate of 0.05. In this cohort, only TCR beta chains were sequenced, and detectable features were limited by the absence of alpha or paired-chain data. Several of the top co-occurrence clusters appeared to be linked to parvovirus B19, influenza, CMV and Epstein-Barr virus, according to a later analysis. Correlated functional status among segregating V segments might reflect linkage disequilibrium, but an unknown experimental factor could not be ruled out. Broadly in line with IMGT annotations, most TCR beta V segments showed up in productive rearrangements about 87% or about 30% of the time in an earlier analysis of 450 to 600 of the donors. It was suggested by the authors that the approach could potentially be generalized to other disease states and immunological phenotypes. CMV serostatus was the only immune exposure information available for the cohort. The study listed approximately 150 TCR beta chains as associated with cytomegalovirus.

Sequenced: PBMCs. The source is a man in his forties in good health and CMV-seropositive. The sequence is built from TRBV29-1 and TRBJ2-7; TRBD1 agrees with 11 junctional bases. The CDR3 region: CSVGTGGEQYF. The DNA is TGCAGCGTAGGGACAGGGGGCGAGCAGTACTTC.